This T cell receptor (beta chain) is from a study of blood T cell repertoires in COVID-19. The length of the CDR3 is 14 residues. Trimming took 10 bases from V and 2 from J, leaving 14 bases between them. CDR1 is SNHLY and CDR2 is FYNNEI in the germline V gene. This table comes from immunoSEQ multiplex PCR, and its TCRdb copy is limited to in-frame clones, with some not included. The sample carries some 100,000 clones, over 70% recorded once. The sequencing input was peripheral blood. The clonotype comes from a man older than 75 with active or convalescent COVID-19. This chain uses TRBV2 with TRBJ2-2; a possible D gene is TRBD1 (6 bases). The CDR3 loop reads CATGDIGNTGELFF. DNA of the CDR3: TGTGCCACAGGGGACATCGGAAACACCGGGGAGCTGTTTTTT.